The clone carrying this T cell receptor (beta chain) appeared a few times. What it binds is not known. Each patient relapsed following autologous stem cell transplantation, and prior brentuximab vedotin exposure differed. This specimen belongs to a study of PD-1 blockade in classical Hodgkin lymphoma. Study-level information: Nivolumab 3 mg/kg was given intravenously every 2 weeks.

Study-wide points: TCR diversity rose significantly by C4D1 in CD4+ but not CD8+ cells.

Germline CDR1 is SGHTA and CDR2 is FQGNSA. The V gene lost 5 bases and the J gene lost 8 bases, with 15 bases spanning the gap. This CDR3 region has 14 residues. Produced via immunoSEQ multiplex PCR; TCRdb's table is partial and in-frame only. The data hold about 40,000 clones, with around 70% observed a single time. This sample comprised peripheral blood mononuclear cells (PBMCs), obtained before the second cycle of nivolumab. This clonotype was sampled from a human donor with classical Hodgkin lymphoma. This chain links TRBV7-2 with TRBJ1-4; perhaps TRBD1 as D (5 bases). The CDR3 sequence is CASSRGGAGEKLFF. DNA for the CDR3: TGTGCCAGCAGCCGGGGAGGGGCAGGAGAAAAACTGTTTTTT.